The 21 T cell receptor beta chains given below trace back to one sample, sequenced in a study of T cell responses to AZD1222 COVID-19 vaccine. The protocol was immunoSEQ multiplex PCR, while the TCRdb copy is restricted to in-frame clones and leaves out a portion. The repertoire holds tens of thousands of clones, with less than 90% as singletons. The specimen comprised peripheral blood, sampled on day 0 of AZD1222 vaccination. The receptors come from an adult in good health.

This rearrangement joins TRBV3-1 (or the pseudogene TRBV3-2) to TRBJ2-5; D is unclear. Deletions cut 3 bases from V and 13 bases from J, with 15 bases between. The CDR3 loop spans 12 amino acids. The V gene's germline CDR1 is LGHDT and CDR2 YNNKEL (reference sequence). The DNA for the CDR3 is TGTGCCAGCAGCCACCGCGACGGCCGAGCGTACTTC. Its translation is CASSHRDGRAYF.

The CDR3 coding sequence is TGTGCCAGCAGTTTGTACAGCAATTCACCCCTCCACTTT. It codes for CASSLYSNSPLHF. The chain uses TRBV28 and TRBJ1-6, with D unclear. V lost 3 bases to trimming and J lost 7 bases, with 7 bases between them. From germline, CDR1 is MDHEN and CDR2 SYDVKM. The length of the CDR3 is 13 residues.

The rearrangement uses TRBV19 and TRBJ1-3; D call uncertain. CDR1 LNHDA and CDR2 SQIVND come from the germline V gene (reference sequence). Trimming shortened V by 4 bases and J by 1 base, and 14 bases separated the two germline ends. CDR3 length: 16 residues. The CDR3 sequence: CASSNAFLLSGNTIYF. CDR3 in DNA: TGTGCCAGTAGTAACGCATTTCTTCTATCTGGAAACACCATATATTTT.

The chain has TRBV5-1 and TRBJ2-2; D is undetermined. The CDR3 spans 14 residues. V was shortened by 5 bases and J by 1 base, with 9 bases between the two germline ends. Germline V gene lookup returns CDR1 SGHRS and CDR2 YFSETQ. CDR3 bases: TGCGCCAGCAGAAGAGCGCAGAACACCGGGGAGCTGTTTTTT. Its protein is CASRRAQNTGELFF.

This chain uses TRBV5-6 with TRBJ1-5; D not certain. The CDR3 has 14 amino acids. V dropped 4 bases and J dropped 0 bases, with 8 bases sitting between them. Germline V gene lookup returns CDR1 SGHDT and CDR2 YYEEEE. Written as DNA, the CDR3 is TGTGCCAGCAGCGGCTGGAGTAGCAATCAGCCCCAGCATTTT. As protein: CASSGWSSNQPQHF.

This chain links TRBV7-2 with TRBJ2-5; 9 nucleotides match TRBD2. Losses at the gene ends were 2 bases for V and 4 bases for J; bases not matched to a gene: 5. This CDR3 comprises 15 residues. Germline-derived CDR1 and CDR2 are SGHTA and FQGNSA. The CDR3, as DNA: TGTGCCAGCAGCTTATTAGCGGGAGTAGGAGAGACCCAGTACTTC. It codes for CASSLLAGVGETQYF.

The J gene is TRBJ2-3, the V gene TRBV10-3; 7 bases map to TRBD1. Per the germline V gene, CDR1 is ENHRY and CDR2 is SYGVKD. The CDR3 has 15 amino acids. With 7 bases clipped from V and 0 bases from J, the junction kept 7 bases outside the gene matches. The CDR3 DNA follows: TGTGCCATCAAGAAGACAGGGTTAAGCACAGATACGCAGTATTTT. It yields the protein CAIKKTGLSTDTQYF.

The chain is built from TRBV14 and TRBJ2-3; TRBD2 matches at 11 bases. V shed 3 bases and J 6 bases; nucleotides not matched to a gene: 11. The germline gives CDR1 SGHDN, CDR2 FVKESK. The CDR3 runs 17 residues. CDR3 in amino acids: CASSHPLGLAAADTQYF. In nucleotides, the CDR3 is TGTGCCAGCAGCCACCCTCTGGGACTAGCGGCGGCCGATACGCAGTATTTT.

V is TRBV21-1 and J is TRBJ1-5; the table's D call of TRBD1 was not tested on the DNA. TRBV21-1 is an annotated pseudogene. This CDR3 contains 15 residues. This CDR3 is CASSRDRDSPLPQHF. CDR3 bases: TGTGCCAGCAGCAGAGACCGGGACAGCCCTTTGCCCCAGCATTTT.

The gene calls are TRBV30 and TRBJ2-7; 12 nucleotides align to TRBD2. Per the germline V gene, CDR1 is GTSNPN and CDR2 is SVGIG (reference sequence). This CDR3 has 15 residues. The junction had 7 bases not matched to a gene; V was cut back by 5 bases and J by 2 bases. The CDR3: CAWRPGLAGPYEQYF. The CDR3 bases are TGTGCCTGGCGACCGGGACTAGCGGGCCCCTACGAGCAGTACTTC.

The rearrangement joins TRBV2 to TRBJ1-4; no firm D call. This CDR3 spans 14 amino acids. The germline gives CDR1 SNHLY, CDR2 FYNNEI. The V end was cut by 6 bases, the J end by 0 bases, with 8 bases between. The CDR3 sequence: CASRRGATNEKLFF. CDR3 DNA sequence: TGTGCCAGCAGACGAGGCGCAACTAATGAAAAACTGTTTTTT. Variable domain in full (rest from reference TRBV2 and TRBJ1-4): EPEVTQTPSHQVTQMGQEVILRCVPISNHLYFYWYRQILGQKVEFLVSFYNNEISEKSEIFDDQFSVERPDGSNFTLKIRSTKLEDSAMYFCASRRGATNEKLFFGSGTQLSVL.

V gene TRBV30 combines with J gene TRBJ2-3; D not certain. The CDR3 loop spans 12 amino acids. Germline V gene lookup returns CDR1 GTSNPN and CDR2 SVGIG (reference sequence). Deletions cut 2 bases from V and 6 bases from J, with 9 bases between. CDR3 coding DNA: TGTGCCTGGAGTTCGAGCGCTGATACGCAGTATTTT. Amino acid sequence: CAWSSSADTQYF.

The chain links TRBV28 to TRBJ2-3; TRBD1 matches 9 bases. V shed 4 bases, J shed 2 bases, and the junction held 10 bases outside the gene matches. Germline-derived CDR1 and CDR2 are MDHEN and SYDVKM. The CDR3 consists of 17 residues. In DNA, the CDR3 is TGTGCCAGCAGTTGGAACAGGGGGCCCCTTTCCACAGATACGCAGTATTTT. Its translation: CASSWNRGPLSTDTQYF.

This chain connects TRBV5-5 to TRBJ2-1, with D possibly matching TRBD2 (6 bases). The CDR3 contains 13 residues. Germline V CDR1 and CDR2: SGHKS, YYEKEE (reference sequence). Trimming pared 4 bases from V and 5 bases from J, leaving 10 bases between. The chain's CDR3 is CASSAGPDNEQFF. CDR3 in DNA: TGTGCCAGCAGCGCGGGGCCCGACAATGAGCAGTTCTTC.

V gene TRBV2 combines with J gene TRBJ1-1; 10 bases fit TRBD1. V gave up 5 bases and J gave up 4 bases; unmatched junction bases: 16. This CDR3 comprises 18 residues. The germline V gene encodes CDR1 SNHLY and CDR2 FYNNEI. The CDR3 here is CASSPDPRSRQGATEAFF. The CDR3 DNA is TGTGCCAGCAGTCCTGATCCTAGATCAAGACAGGGGGCCACTGAAGCTTTCTTT.

The chain recombines TRBV5-8 with TRBJ2-7; TRBD1 aligns across 8 bases. The CDR3 is made up of 13 amino acids. After removal of 3 bases from V and 4 bases from J, the junction contained 3 bases not matched to a gene. Germline V CDR1 and CDR2: SGHTS, YDEGEE. CDR3: CASSYRQGYEQYF. CDR3 in DNA: TGTGCCAGCAGCTATCGACAGGGGTACGAGCAGTACTTC.

This clone was detected a few times. This sequence joins TRBV28 and TRBJ1-3; no clear D gene. The germline CDR1 and CDR2 sequences are MDHEN and SYDVKM. The CDR3 is made up of 12 amino acids. Trimming took off 2 bases at V and 7 bases at J, with 6 bases between the two ends. DNA of the CDR3: TGTGCCAGCAGTTTAAACCAGAACACCATATATTTT. It encodes CASSLNQNTIYF.

The rearrangement uses TRBV28 and TRBJ1-2; 9 bases agree with TRBD1. This CDR3 contains 16 residues. The V gene's germline CDR1 is MDHEN and CDR2 SYDVKM. Losses at the gene ends were 7 bases for V and 8 bases for J; bases not matched to a gene: 17. CDR3 in DNA: TGTGCCAGCACCCTGTGGTCGGGACAGGGTTCGTTCGGCTACACCTTC. It specifies CASTLWSGQGSFGYTF.

This chain joins TRBV18 and TRBJ1-1; TRBD1 might be the D (6 bases). The germline gives CDR1 KGHSH, CDR2 LQKENI. V lost 2 bases, J lost 0 bases, and 13 bases lay in between. CDR3 size: 16 residues. The chain's CDR3 is CASSPERQAMNTEAFF. The CDR3 nucleotides read TGTGCCAGCTCACCAGAGCGACAGGCTATGAACACTGAAGCTTTCTTT.

This rearrangement joins TRBV12-3 or TRBV12-4 to TRBJ1-6, with TRBD1 matching 8 bases. The junction had 4 bases not matched to a gene; V was cut back by 5 bases and J by 10 bases. The CDR3 runs 13 residues. This chain's CDR3 is CASSGTGKSPLHF. Written as DNA, the CDR3 is TGTGCCAGCAGTGGGACAGGCAAGTCACCCCTCCACTTT.

V and J are TRBV6-5 and TRBJ1-1; weak D call: TRBD1 (5 bases). V shed 6 bases and J shed 6 bases, with 8 bases lying between them. The CDR3 length is 11 residues. Germline V lookup: CDR1 MNHEY, CDR2 SVGAGI. CDR3 nucleotides: TGTGCCAGCAGGCAGGGCTCTGAAGCTTTCTTT. This translates into CASRQGSEAFF.